What follows is one TCR beta chain and its context. It has no known antigen specificity. Base quality data are lacking; no much larger clone is found one base away. The immunoSEQ Assay, a bias-controlled multiplex PCR, was used to amplify TCRbeta CDR3 regions from genomic DNA. In the original analysis: The number of nucleated cells in each sample was estimated by amplification of reference gene primers within the assay. To quantify the absolute abundance of each unique TCRbeta CDR3 rearrangement, sequence reads were collapsed and filtered. For each sample, productive Simpson clonality was calculated by taking the square root of Simpson's diversity index across productive rearrangements. TCRdb stores this immuneACCESS table with in-frame sequences only. Part of the clones is absent; in the studies checked, under half of the shortfall reflects unresolved V genes, and no reason is known for the rest. The V and J calls and the clone size are those of that table, but D and trimming were determined from the DNA. Counted in this sample were 200,000 to 250,000 clones; 86% of them appeared once. The ten top clones hold 1.5% to 2% of the sample.

This sample stems from a study of blood T cell repertoires in COVID-19 (dated by TCRdb to 2018 to 2020). Background for the entire study: The collaborator samples originated in the United States, Italy and Spain and spanned the acute and convalescent phases of COVID-19. The material from the prospective study consisted of cDNA or gDNA derived from T cells, B-cell-depleted T cells, or PBMCs. The dataset comprised deeply sampled blood TCRbeta repertoires from subjects exposed to, actively infected with, or recovered from COVID-19. A freely available public database, intended as a resource for researchers studying the immune response to SARS-CoV-2, is where the repertoires were released. Samples were obtained from the ongoing ImmuneRACE study (first 160 participants) and from over 1,000 subjects provided by 6 global collaborators. The sample metadata nearly always contained a de-identified subject ID, COVID-19 status, age in years and sex. Where HLA class I and class II types were available, the types were taken from metadata supplied by the sample provider, not from assay-based typing.

A second Seattle source provided samples from volunteer blood donors who had recovered from COVID-19. The collaborating institutions used their own protocols to collect whole blood in K2EDTA tubes. For TCRbeta analysis, collaborator samples were shipped as frozen whole blood, as isolated PBMCs, or as DNA extracted from either sample type. Results and caveats for the whole study, not just this receptor: The amount of clinical and demographic metadata varied by source and participant and was provided uncurated.

V sheds 5 bases and J sheds 3 bases, leaving 17 bases between their ends. Spanning cysteine to phenylalanine, the CDR3 consists of 16 amino acids. Only the CDR3 part of the read is kept: 48 bases, read in frame from the first base. Looking up the germline V gene yields CDR1 SGHAT and CDR2 FQNNGV. Sequences were obtained from peripheral blood. The chain is assembled from TRBV11-2 and TRBJ1-3, with a tentative D gene TRBD1 over 6 matching bases. The clonotype originates from a woman in her fifties or sixties who had recovered from COVID-19. The CDR3 protein sequence reads: CASSLLQGIGGNTIYF. The DNA sequence follows: TGTGCCAGCAGCCTACTACAGGGAATCGGTGGAAACACCATATATTTT.